Listed below are T cell receptor beta chains from one sample, sequenced in a study of shared clonotypes between healthy human individuals. Libraries were prepared by immunoSEQ multiplex PCR; TCRdb keeps only in-frame clonotypes and omits some of them. The sample holds under 2.5 million clones, roughly 92% seen once. The sequenced material came from naive CD4+ T cells from PBMCs. The source is a man younger than 35 in good health. Some clones in this sample may be carry-over from other donors' samples. CDR3s include the opening cysteine and the closing phenylalanine or tryptophan. Fields, in order: V gene, J gene, CDR3 protein.

TRBV7-2	TRBJ2-7	CASSLWAGAVSEQYF
TRBV2	TRBJ1-1	CASSDGFAEAFF
TRBV2	TRBJ2-3	CASRATRPSGRNTDTQYF
TRBV28	TRBJ2-2	CASRLAGANTGELFF
TRBV10-3	TRBJ1-2	CAIRRDSYGYTF
TRBV7-2	TRBJ2-1	CASSVASGRRRNEQFF
TRBV5-1	TRBJ1-2	CASSSHGQDYGYTF
TRBV27	TRBJ1-2	CASSTGTAYGYTF
TRBV6-6	TRBJ2-3	CASSINRGNGDTQYF
TRBV9	TRBJ2-5	CASSAGGRETQYF
TRBV5-1	TRBJ1-2	CASSQSTGSGYTF
TRBV28	TRBJ2-7	CASSLVGQGQWREQYF
TRBV4-2	TRBJ2-1	CASSPRGAGVVSDEQFF
TRBV15	TRBJ2-7	CATSRVGLAGAYEQYF
TRBV15	TRBJ2-1	CATLAPTSDNEQFF